The 19 T cell receptor beta chains below come from one sample, sequenced in a study of cytomegalovirus exposure and HLA in healthy donors. Amplification used 60 Vbeta primers and 13 Jbeta primers. TCRdb's table, derived via immunoSEQ multiplex PCR, lists solely in-frame clones and lacks some. The data hold 150,000 to 200,000 clones, with around 74% observed a single time. Sample: PBMCs. These receptors all come from a female donor in good health and CMV-seronegative.

The V gene is TRBV14, the J gene TRBJ2-1; unclear D gene. Looked up from germline, CDR1 is SGHDN and CDR2 is FVKESK. This CDR3 contains 13 residues. V lost 0 bases, J lost 9 bases, and 9 bases lay in between. CDR3 DNA sequence: TGTGCCAGCAGCCAAGATCGGTCTATTGAGCAGTTCTTC. It specifies CASSQDRSIEQFF.

The CDR3 DNA reads as TGTGCCACGGAGGTGGGGGGACTAGAGGGATACGAGCAGTACTTC. Translating gives CATEVGGLEGYEQYF. V is TRBV19 and J is TRBJ2-7; 8 nucleotides match TRBD2. V trimming: 10 bases; J trimming: 4 bases; junction bases outside the gene matches: 15. This CDR3 contains 15 residues. CDR1 and CDR2 from the germline V gene are LNHDA and SQIVND (reference sequence).

This chain links TRBV6-9 with TRBJ1-4; 7 positions agree with TRBD1. V was clipped by 3 bases and J by 5 bases; unmatched bases: 9. The CDR3 extends over 16 amino acids. Germline V lookup: CDR1 MNHGY, CDR2 SVAAGI. CDR3: CASSYCTGTVNEKLFF. CDR3 in DNA: TGTGCCAGCAGTTACTGTACCGGGACAGTCAATGAAAAACTGTTTTTT.

The CDR3 reads CASSLSPGQGAYGYTF. The CDR3 bases are TGTGCCAGCAGCTTAAGCCCGGGACAGGGTGCCTATGGCTACACCTTC. J is TRBJ1-2 and V is TRBV7-3; 9 positions match TRBD1. CDR3 length: 16 residues. CDR1 and CDR2 from the germline V gene are SGHTA and FQGTGA. Trimming cost V 1 base and J 4 bases; bases outside gene matches: 7.

This clone has only one observation. This chain uses TRBV6-6 with TRBJ2-1; possible D gene TRBD1, 6 bases. The CDR3 runs to 14 residues. In germline, CDR1 is MNHNY, CDR2 SVGAGI (reference sequence). The V end was cut by 4 bases, the J end by 3 bases, with 10 bases between. CDR3 in amino acids: CASSSGANYNEQFF. The CDR3 DNA reads as TGTGCCAGCAGTTCAGGGGCCAACTACAATGAGCAGTTCTTC.

This chain links TRBV7-2 with TRBJ2-3, with 9 bases lining up with TRBD2. The length of the CDR3 is 18 residues. The J segment lost 2 bases and the V segment lost 5 bases, leaving 14 bases of the junction unmatched. Germline V gives CDR1 SGHTA, CDR2 FQGNSA. In DNA, the CDR3 is TGTGCCAGCAGCCCCCGGGGAGCGGGGGGACCTTTCACAGATACGCAGTATTTT. Its protein product is CASSPRGAGGPFTDTQYF. Drawing the rest from reference TRBV7-2 and TRBJ2-3, the complete variable domain is GAGVSQSPSNKVTEKGKDVELRCDPISGHTALYWYRQSLGQGLEFLIYFQGNSAPDKSGLPSDRFSAERTGGSVSTLTIQRTQQEDSAVYLCASSPRGAGGPFTDTQYFGPGTRLTVL.

The chain is built from TRBV11-2 and TRBJ2-1; 7 bases are shared with TRBD1. The germline V gene encodes CDR1 SGHAT and CDR2 FQNNGV. This CDR3 is 14 amino acids long. V was clipped by 5 bases and J by 8 bases; unmatched bases: 9. CDR3 in amino acids: CASSRQGNGDEQFF. The CDR3 DNA reads TGTGCCAGCAGCCGACAGGGTAATGGGGATGAGCAGTTCTTC.

On this clone itself: The same CDR3 also results from other DNA sequences found in this sample. This rearrangement joins TRBV7-2 to TRBJ1-2; TRBD1 aligns across 8 bases. The CDR3 is 13 amino acids. The germline CDR1 and CDR2 sequences are SGHTA and FQGNSA. The trim removed 5 bases at V and 2 bases at J, leaving 1 base unmatched. The CDR3, as DNA: TGTGCCAGCAGCCGACAGGGGAACTATGGCTACACCTTC. This codes for CASSRQGNYGYTF.

This clone was picked up a small number of times. The chain recombines TRBV28 with TRBJ1-1; 7 nucleotides align to TRBD1. This CDR3 comprises 13 residues. Germline V gene sequence: CDR1 MDHEN, CDR2 SYDVKM. J lost 0 bases, V lost 8 bases, and 3 bases had no gene match. The CDR3: CASRTGMNTEAFF. Here the CDR3 DNA reads TGTGCCAGCCGGACAGGCATGAACACTGAAGCTTTCTTT.

This rearrangement joins TRBV29-1 to TRBJ1-2; 8 bases are a match to TRBD1. The CDR3 extends over 13 amino acids. CDR1 and CDR2 (germline): SQVTM, ANQGSEA. After removal of 7 bases from V and 4 bases from J, the junction contained 8 bases not matched to a gene. The CDR3 DNA reads as TGCAGCGCCGAGACAGGGGCGGTCTATGGCTACACCTTC. It specifies CSAETGAVYGYTF.

The J gene is TRBJ2-1, the V gene TRBV19; D is undetermined. CDR1 is LNHDA and CDR2 is SQIVND in the germline V gene (reference sequence). The CDR3 runs 15 residues. Trimming shortened V by 4 bases and J by 2 bases, and 12 bases separated the two germline ends. CDR3 in DNA: TGTGCCAGTAGTAGTCTAGGTGATCCCTACAATGAGCAGTTCTTC. Amino acid sequence: CASSSLGDPYNEQFF.

The chain carries TRBV28 and TRBJ2-7; 9 bases align to TRBD1. Losses at the gene ends were 6 bases for V and 2 bases for J; bases not matched to a gene: 14. CDR1 and CDR2 from the germline V gene are MDHEN and SYDVKM. CDR3 length: 17 residues. The CDR3, as DNA: TGTGCCAGCAGCCCGCCCCCTCGACAGGGGGTTACCTACGAGCAGTACTTC. This encodes CASSPPPRQGVTYEQYF.

Only a few counts were recorded for this clone. This chain links TRBV19 with TRBJ2-1; 8 positions match TRBD2. The CDR3 runs to 13 residues. The germline V gene has CDR1 LNHDA and CDR2 SQIVND (reference sequence). V was clipped by 9 bases and J by 8 bases; unmatched bases: 9. The CDR3 loop is CASEWASGYEQFF. The CDR3 nucleotides are TGTGCCAGCGAATGGGCTAGCGGGTATGAGCAGTTCTTC.

The chain couples TRBV19 to TRBJ1-5, with TRBD1 matching over 8 bases. Per the germline V gene, CDR1 is LNHDA and CDR2 is SQIVND (reference sequence). V lost 5 bases to trimming and J lost 4 bases; unmatched junction nucleotides: 7. The CDR3 length is 15 residues. CDR3 sequence: CASSSRTGGNQPQHF. The CDR3, as DNA: TGTGCCAGTAGTTCCAGAACAGGGGGGAATCAGCCCCAGCATTTT.

The chain joins TRBV18 to TRBJ1-1; 8 nucleotides match TRBD1. V shed 3 bases, J shed 6 bases, and the junction held 6 bases outside the gene matches. This CDR3 region has 14 residues. CDR1 and CDR2 from the germline V gene are KGHSH and LQKENI. The CDR3 here is CASSPFDRGPEAFF. Written as DNA, the CDR3 is TGTGCCAGCTCACCGTTTGACAGGGGCCCTGAAGCTTTCTTT.

The rearrangement uses TRBV21-1 and TRBJ2-1; no check of the table's D call, TRBD2, against the DNA was made. TRBV21-1 is deemed a pseudogene. The CDR3 totals 17 residues. The CDR3 DNA reads as TGTGCCAGCAGCACAGGGACTAGCGGTCGCGGGGGGGATGAGCAGTTCTTC. It encodes CASSTGTSGRGGDEQFF.

This clone came up once. V usage is TRBV7-9 and J usage is TRBJ2-1, with 10 positions matching TRBD2. CDR1 and CDR2 from the germline V gene are SEHNR and FQNEAQ (reference sequence). Losses at the gene ends were 1 base for V and 7 bases for J; bases not matched to a gene: 10. The CDR3 has 17 residues. DNA for the CDR3: TGTGCCAGCAGCTTAGATCTAGCGGGAGCGTTAGATAATGAGCAGTTCTTC. The encoded protein is CASSLDLAGALDNEQFF.

This chain joins TRBV19 and TRBJ2-7; 9 positions match TRBD2. In germline, CDR1 is LNHDA, CDR2 SQIVND (reference sequence). The CDR3 has 15 amino acids. V lost 2 bases to trimming and J lost 0 bases; unmatched junction nucleotides: 2. The CDR3 DNA sequence: TGTGCCAGTAGTATAAGCGGGAGGTCCTCCTACGAGCAGTACTTC. Its translation: CASSISGRSSYEQYF.

This chain uses TRBV9 with TRBJ2-7; TRBD2 is a possible D gene (7 bases). The CDR3 spans 15 residues. From germline, CDR1 is SGDLS and CDR2 YYNGEE. Trimming took 4 bases from V and 0 from J, leaving 14 bases between them. The CDR3 bases are TGTGCCAGCAGCCCTCGGGGAGGGGGCTCCTACGAGCAGTACTTC. Translating it yields CASSPRGGGSYEQYF. The full variable domain, completed using reference TRBV9 and TRBJ2-7, is DSGVTQTPKHLITATGQRVTLRCSPRSGDLSVYWYQQSLDQGLQFLIQYYNGEERAKGNILERFSAQQFPDLHSELNLSSLELGDSALYFCASSPRGGGSYEQYFGPGTRLTVT.